These 16 T cell receptor beta chains originate from one sample sequenced in a study of vaccination effects on CD4 cells after COVID-19. Their cognate antigens are unknown. Before any sequencing was done, the ViraFEST assay used viral peptide pools to expand antigen-specific CD4+ T cells. Isolation of CD4+ T cells took place after 10 days of culture. Two doses of BNT162b2 or mRNA-1273 vaccine were administered to participants. Repertoires were generated with immunoSEQ multiplex PCR, while TCRdb's copy carries only in-frame clones and drops some. In the table there are around 33,000 clones, roughly 82% of which are singletons. The input for sequencing was CD4+ T cells from PBMCs cultured with HCoV-NL63 spike peptides, taken after COVID-19 vaccination. The receptor set was obtained from a human donor who received a COVID-19 vaccine. Some clones in this sample may be carry-over from other donors' samples.

This clone has more than one count but fewer than ten. The V and J genes are TRBV10-1 and TRBJ2-2; D is possibly TRBD2 (7 bases). Germline loops: CDR1 WNHNN, CDR2 SYGVQD (reference sequence). Trimming cost V 8 bases and J 4 bases, with 14 bases left between them. The CDR3 covers 14 residues. CDR3 coding DNA: TGCGCCAGCGCCGGGGGAGGGGGCACCGGGGAGCTGTTTTTT. Its protein is CASAGGGGTGELFF.

This sequence joins TRBV10-3 and TRBJ2-2; no clear D. V lost 8 bases and J 3 bases, leaving 7 bases between the germline ends. Germline V gives CDR1 ENHRY, CDR2 SYGVKD. This CDR3 region has 12 residues. CDR3 residues: CAIARDTGELFF. The CDR3 coding sequence is TGTGCCATCGCTCGAGACACCGGGGAGCTGTTTTTT.

The chain uses TRBV12-3 or TRBV12-4 and TRBJ2-3, with no clear D. The CDR3 extends over 13 amino acids. Trimming pared 4 bases from V and 9 bases from J, leaving 14 bases between. The CDR3 DNA sequence: TGTGCCAGCAGTTATGTGGATTCGGGCACGCAGTATTTT. Translated, it gives CASSYVDSGTQYF.

The chain uses TRBV18 and TRBJ2-5, with D possibly being TRBD2 (6 bases). The V end was cut by 6 bases, the J end by 5 bases, with 22 bases between. CDR3 length: 16 amino acids. Per germline, CDR1 KGHSH and CDR2 LQKENI. CDR3 in DNA: TGTGCCAGCTCTATATCCCTCGGGGCACGGGGGGAGACCCAGTACTTC. Translation gives CASSISLGARGETQYF.

The V gene is TRBV9, the J gene TRBJ1-5; no reliable D call. Germline V lookup: CDR1 SGDLS, CDR2 YYNGEE. Trimming stripped 3 bases from V and 6 bases from J, with 10 bases between. The CDR3 runs 13 residues. CDR3 DNA sequence: TGTGCCAGCAGCGCGGACTTACGTCAGCCCCAGCATTTT. Its protein product is CASSADLRQPQHF.

The chain links TRBV28 to TRBJ1-5, with D unclear. This CDR3 is built from 14 residues. Germline CDR1 and CDR2: MDHEN and SYDVKM. V was trimmed by 5 bases and J by 3 bases, leaving 11 bases between them. The chain's CDR3 is CASSQREPNQPQHF. The CDR3 coding sequence is TGTGCCAGCAGTCAAAGGGAGCCCAATCAGCCCCAGCATTTT.

The gene calls are TRBV5-1 and TRBJ2-2; possible D gene TRBD1, 5 bases. V dropped 0 bases and J dropped 3 bases, with 12 bases sitting between them. The CDR3 covers 16 residues. CDR1 SGHRS and CDR2 YFSETQ come from the germline V gene. The CDR3 DNA sequence: TGCGCCAGCAGCTTGGCCTGGGGCTTCGACACCGGGGAGCTGTTTTTT. It translates to CASSLAWGFDTGELFF.

This sequence joins TRBV23-1 and TRBJ2-2; D gene ambiguous. Being an ORF, TRBV23-1 has a function that is uncertain. This CDR3 has 19 amino acids. Trimming pared 0 bases from V and 1 base from J, leaving 18 bases between. CDR3 sequence reads: CASSQSGPGVPMNTGELFF. CDR3 DNA sequence: TGCGCCAGCAGTCAATCGGGCCCGGGCGTGCCGATGAACACCGGGGAGCTGTTTTTT.

This chain connects TRBV5-1 to TRBJ1-6; 7 bases map to TRBD1. After removal of 0 bases from V and 10 bases from J, the junction contained 13 bases not matched to a gene. Per germline, CDR1 SGHRS and CDR2 YFSETQ. CDR3 length equals 17 residues. Here the CDR3 reads CASSLEPSYRGNSPLHF. The CDR3 DNA reads TGCGCCAGCAGCTTGGAACCTTCCTACAGGGGAAACTCACCCCTCCACTTT.

The V call is TRBV14, the J call TRBJ1-1; D not certain. Trimming removed 4 bases at V and 11 bases at J, with 14 bases between. The CDR3 is made up of 12 amino acids. The V gene's germline CDR1 is SGHDN and CDR2 FVKESK. The chain's CDR3 is CASSLNFGRAFF. The CDR3 DNA reads TGTGCCAGCAGCCTAAACTTCGGGAGGGCTTTCTTT.

The V and J genes are TRBV28 and TRBJ2-7; tentative D call: TRBD1 (6 bases). The V end lost 6 bases, the J end lost 1 base, and 16 bases lay between the germline ends. The germline gives CDR1 MDHEN, CDR2 SYDVKM. The CDR3 runs 15 residues. The CDR3 nucleotides are TGTGCCAGCAGCACCACAGGGTTTTCGTCCTACGAGCAGTACGTC. Translation: CASSTTGFSSYEQYV.

The chain uses TRBV20-1 and TRBJ2-3; D gene unclear. Trimming cost V 3 bases and J 1 base, with 11 bases left between them. CDR1 and CDR2 (germline): DFQATT, SNEGSKA (reference sequence). CDR3 length equals 14 residues. The CDR3 loop reads CSASPDLGTDTQYF. As DNA, the CDR3 is TGCAGTGCTAGTCCCGACTTGGGCACAGATACGCAGTATTTT.

The chain has TRBV3-1 (or the pseudogene TRBV3-2) and TRBJ2-2, with D unclear. The CDR3 is 14 residues long. V lost 5 bases and J lost 2, with 9 bases in between. Germline lookup yields CDR1 LGHDT and CDR2 YNNKEL (reference sequence). The CDR3 here is CASSVRGNTGELFF. Here the CDR3 DNA reads TGTGCCAGCAGCGTCAGAGGCAACACCGGGGAGCTGTTTTTT.

This sequence joins TRBV24-1 and TRBJ2-5; D may correspond to TRBD1 or TRBD2 (5 bases each). The CDR3 is made up of 15 amino acids. V was cut by 3 bases and J by 5 bases, with 15 bases left in between. Germline CDR1 and CDR2: KGHDR and SFDVKD. CDR3 loop: CATSDARDRRETQYF. CDR3 coding DNA: TGTGCCACCAGTGATGCCCGGGACCGACGGGAGACCCAGTACTTC.

The gene calls are TRBV11-2 and TRBJ2-1, with TRBD1 matching 7 bases. V gave up 5 bases and J gave up 5 bases; unmatched junction bases: 15. Germline values: CDR1 SGHAT, CDR2 FQNNGV. The CDR3 extends over 17 amino acids. The CDR3 sequence: CASSLQLGTVRHNEQFF. The CDR3 DNA reads as TGTGCCAGCAGCCTCCAATTGGGGACAGTCAGGCACAATGAGCAGTTCTTC.

This clone was seen more than once but under ten times. V is TRBV9 and J is TRBJ1-2; TRBD1 is a possible D gene (5 bases). Germline lookup yields CDR1 SGDLS and CDR2 YYNGEE. The length of the CDR3 is 13 residues. The V and J ends lost 0 bases and 6 bases respectively, with 9 bases between them. The CDR3 loop reads CASSVDAGNGYTF. The CDR3 DNA is TGTGCCAGCAGCGTAGATGCAGGGAATGGCTACACCTTC.